This T cell receptor (beta chain) was observed in a study of shared clonotypes between healthy human individuals. The wider study: CD4 naive cells filled three plates per donor, CD4 memory three, CD8 naive two and CD8 memory one.

TCRdb's copy holds only in-frame clones and misses some; the assay was immunoSEQ multiplex PCR. In the table there are some 2.3 million clones, 93% of which are singletons. Healthy adults negative for HIV, lacking recent acute infections or vaccinations, served as donors. Investigators divided CD4+ cells into CD45RA+ naive and CD45RA-negative memory subsets. Study observations and caveats: Larger estimated richness was generally seen in naive subsets than in memory subsets.

For this clone: Its cognate antigen is unknown.

Sequenced: naive CD4+ T cells from PBMCs. Subset in this sample: CD45RA+ positively selected. The receptor was isolated from a man aged 18 to 30 in good health. Some clones in this sample may be carry-over from other donors' samples.

The CDR3 reads CASSPEWEGNEQFF. DNA for the CDR3: TGTGCCAGCAGCCCAGAGTGGGAGGGGAATGAGCAGTTCTTC. The rearrangement joins TRBV7-9 to TRBJ2-1, with TRBD2 matching over 7 bases. The germline V gene has CDR1 SEHNR and CDR2 FQNEAQ (reference sequence). This CDR3 spans 14 amino acids. Trimming took 5 bases from V and 7 from J; bases not matched to a gene: 8.